This TCR beta chain is drawn from a study of blood T cell repertoires in COVID-19. The table came from immunoSEQ multiplex PCR; TCRdb's copy has only in-frame clones and leaves some out. The sample lists some 350,000 clones; about 90% were seen once. V was pared by 7 bases and J by 1 base, with 10 bases between. The CDR3 spans 13 residues. From germline, CDR1 is SNHLY and CDR2 FYNNEI. The gene calls are TRBV2 and TRBJ1-1; a possible D gene is TRBD1 (5 bases). Sequencing was done on a sample of PBMCs or T cells enriched from blood (not recorded which). The sequence came from a man aged 25 to 45 who had recovered from COVID-19. The CDR3 nucleotides are TGTGCCAGCACCTGGGGGGGGAACACTGAAGCTTTCTTT. Translation: CASTWGGNTEAFF.